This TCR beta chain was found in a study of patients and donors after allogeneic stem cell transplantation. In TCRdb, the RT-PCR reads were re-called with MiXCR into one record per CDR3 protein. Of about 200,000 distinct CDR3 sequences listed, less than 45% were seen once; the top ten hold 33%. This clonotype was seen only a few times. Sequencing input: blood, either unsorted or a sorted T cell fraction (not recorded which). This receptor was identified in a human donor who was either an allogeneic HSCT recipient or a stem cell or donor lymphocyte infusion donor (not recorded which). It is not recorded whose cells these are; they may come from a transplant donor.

The CDR3 DNA reads TGCGCCAGCAGCTCACCAGCGGGGTCAACCACAGATACGCAGTATTTT. It yields the protein CASSSPAGSTTDTQYF. The chain links TRBV5-1 to TRBJ2-3, with TRBD2 matching over 7 bases. This CDR3 has 16 residues. V was pared by 3 bases and J by 2 bases, with 9 bases of the junction left unmatched. The germline gives CDR1 SGHRS, CDR2 YFSETQ.